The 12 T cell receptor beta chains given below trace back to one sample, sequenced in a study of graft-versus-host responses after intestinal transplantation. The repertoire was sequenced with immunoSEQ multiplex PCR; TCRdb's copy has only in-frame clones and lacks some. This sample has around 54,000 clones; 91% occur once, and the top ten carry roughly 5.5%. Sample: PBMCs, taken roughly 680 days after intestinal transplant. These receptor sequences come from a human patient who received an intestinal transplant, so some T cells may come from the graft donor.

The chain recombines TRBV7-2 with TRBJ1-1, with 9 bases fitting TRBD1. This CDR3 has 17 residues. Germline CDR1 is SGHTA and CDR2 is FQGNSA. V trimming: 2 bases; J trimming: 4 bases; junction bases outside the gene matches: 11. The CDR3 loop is CASSLSLAGQGSTEAFF. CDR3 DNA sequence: TGTGCCAGCAGCTTATCACTCGCGGGACAGGGAAGCACTGAAGCTTTCTTT.

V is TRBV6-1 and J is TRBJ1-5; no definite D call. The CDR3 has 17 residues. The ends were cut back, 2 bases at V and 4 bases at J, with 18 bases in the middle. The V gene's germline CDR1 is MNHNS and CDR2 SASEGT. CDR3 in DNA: TGTGCCAGCAGTGAATCCCTCCCCCAAAGCTCTAATCAGCCCCAGCATTTT. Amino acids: CASSESLPQSSNQPQHF.

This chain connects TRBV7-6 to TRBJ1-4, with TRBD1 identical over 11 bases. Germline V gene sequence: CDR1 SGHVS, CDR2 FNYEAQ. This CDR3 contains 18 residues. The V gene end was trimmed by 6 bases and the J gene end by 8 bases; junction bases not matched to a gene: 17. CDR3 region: CASSCRKPSGTGGEKLFF. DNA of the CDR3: TGTGCCAGCAGTTGCCGAAAACCATCCGGGACAGGGGGAGAAAAACTGTTTTTT. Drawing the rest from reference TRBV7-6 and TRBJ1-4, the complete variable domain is GAGVSQSPRYKVTKRGQDVALRCDPISGHVSLYWYRQALGQGPEFLTYFNYEAQQDKSGLPNDRFSAERPEGSISTLTIQRTEQRDSAMYRCASSCRKPSGTGGEKLFFGSGTQLSVL.

CDR3 DNA: TGTGCCAGTCGGGACAGGGAGGATCAGGTGAGCGAGCAGTACTTC. Amino acids: CASRDREDQVSEQYF. The gene calls are TRBV19 and TRBJ2-7; 9 nucleotides line up with TRBD1. Germline CDR1 LNHDA, CDR2 SQIVND (reference sequence). J gave up 6 bases and V 8 bases, and 14 bases lay outside the gene matches. CDR3 length: 15 amino acids.

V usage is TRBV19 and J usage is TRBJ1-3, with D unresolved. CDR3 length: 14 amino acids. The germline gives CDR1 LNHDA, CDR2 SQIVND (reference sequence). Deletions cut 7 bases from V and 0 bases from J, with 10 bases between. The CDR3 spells CASKFSDSGNTIYF. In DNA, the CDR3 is TGTGCCAGTAAATTCAGCGACTCTGGAAACACCATATATTTT.

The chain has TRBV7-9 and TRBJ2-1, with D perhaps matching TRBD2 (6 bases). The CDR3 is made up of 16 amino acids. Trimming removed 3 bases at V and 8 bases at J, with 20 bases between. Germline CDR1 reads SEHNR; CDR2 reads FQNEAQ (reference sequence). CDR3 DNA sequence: TGTGCCAGCAGCTTCCCACCTTGGCGGGGTGGGGATGAGCAGTTCTTC. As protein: CASSFPPWRGGDEQFF.

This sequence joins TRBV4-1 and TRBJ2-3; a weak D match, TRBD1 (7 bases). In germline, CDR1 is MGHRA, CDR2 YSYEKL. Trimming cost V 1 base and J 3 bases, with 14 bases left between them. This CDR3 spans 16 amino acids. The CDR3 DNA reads TGCGCCAGCAGCCAAGTAGAGGGGGCGGGGACAGATACGCAGTATTTT. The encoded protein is CASSQVEGAGTDTQYF.

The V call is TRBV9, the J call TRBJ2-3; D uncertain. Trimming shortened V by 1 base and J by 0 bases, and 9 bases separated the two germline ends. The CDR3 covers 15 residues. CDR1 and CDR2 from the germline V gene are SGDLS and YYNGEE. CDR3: CASSVSGLSTDTQYF. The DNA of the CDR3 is TGTGCCAGCAGCGTATCTGGCCTAAGCACAGATACGCAGTATTTT.

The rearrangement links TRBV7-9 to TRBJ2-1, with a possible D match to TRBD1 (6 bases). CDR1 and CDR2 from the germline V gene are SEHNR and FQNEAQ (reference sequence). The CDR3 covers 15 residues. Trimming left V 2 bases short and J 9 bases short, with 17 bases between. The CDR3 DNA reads TGTGCCAGCAGCTTAAGGTTGGGGGCTTTCGGTGAGCAGTTCTTC. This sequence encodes CASSLRLGAFGEQFF. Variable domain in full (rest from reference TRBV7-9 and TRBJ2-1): DTGVSQNPRHKITKRGQNVTFRCDPISEHNRLYWYRQTLGQGPEFLTYFQNEAQLEKSRLLSDRFSAERPKGSFSTLEIQRTEQGDSAMYLCASSLRLGAFGEQFFGPGTRLTVL.

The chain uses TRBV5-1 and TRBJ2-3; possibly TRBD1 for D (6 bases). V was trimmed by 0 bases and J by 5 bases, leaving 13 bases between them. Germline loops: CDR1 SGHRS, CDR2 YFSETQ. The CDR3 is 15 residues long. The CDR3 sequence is CASSLGNRERDTQYF. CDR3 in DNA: TGCGCCAGCAGCTTGGGGAACAGGGAAAGAGATACGCAGTATTTT.

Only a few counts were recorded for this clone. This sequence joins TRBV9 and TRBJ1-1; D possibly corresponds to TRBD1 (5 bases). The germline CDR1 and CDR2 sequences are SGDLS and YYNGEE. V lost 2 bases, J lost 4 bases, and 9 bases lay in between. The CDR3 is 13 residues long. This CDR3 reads CASSVDGGTEAFF. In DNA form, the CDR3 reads TGTGCCAGCAGCGTGGACGGGGGCACTGAAGCTTTCTTT.

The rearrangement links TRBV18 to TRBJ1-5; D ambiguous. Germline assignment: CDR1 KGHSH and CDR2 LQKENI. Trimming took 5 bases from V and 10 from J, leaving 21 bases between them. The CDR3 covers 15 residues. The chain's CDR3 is CASSSAPSWVKPQHF. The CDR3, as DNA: TGTGCCAGCTCATCTGCCCCCAGTTGGGTCAAACCCCAGCATTTT.